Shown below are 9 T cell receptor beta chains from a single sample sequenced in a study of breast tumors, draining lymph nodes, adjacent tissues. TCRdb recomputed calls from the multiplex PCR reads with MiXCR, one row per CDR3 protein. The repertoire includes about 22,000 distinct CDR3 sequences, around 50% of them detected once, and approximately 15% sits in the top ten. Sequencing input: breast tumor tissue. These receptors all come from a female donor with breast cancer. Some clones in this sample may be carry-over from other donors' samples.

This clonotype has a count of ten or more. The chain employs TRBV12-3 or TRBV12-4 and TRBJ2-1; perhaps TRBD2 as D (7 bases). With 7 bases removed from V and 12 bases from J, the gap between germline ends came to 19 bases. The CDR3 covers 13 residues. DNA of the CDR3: TGTGCCAGCACCGGGACTACGCCACAGGGGCAGTTCTTC. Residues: CASTGTTPQGQFF.

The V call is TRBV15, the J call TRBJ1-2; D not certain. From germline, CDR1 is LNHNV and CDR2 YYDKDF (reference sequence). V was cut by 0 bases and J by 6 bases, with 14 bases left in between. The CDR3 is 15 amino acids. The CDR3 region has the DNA TGTGCCACCAGCAGAGATACCGGTCGAGGAAATGGCTACACCTTC. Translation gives CATSRDTGRGNGYTF.

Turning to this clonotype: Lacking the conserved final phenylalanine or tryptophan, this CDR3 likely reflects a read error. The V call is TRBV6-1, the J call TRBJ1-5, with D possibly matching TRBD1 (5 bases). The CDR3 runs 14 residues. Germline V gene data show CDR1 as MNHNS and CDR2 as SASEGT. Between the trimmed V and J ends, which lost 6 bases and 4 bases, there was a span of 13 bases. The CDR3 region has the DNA TGTGCCAGCAGCGTGACAGTTAAGAATCAGCCCCAGCATGTT. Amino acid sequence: CASSVTVKNQPQHV.

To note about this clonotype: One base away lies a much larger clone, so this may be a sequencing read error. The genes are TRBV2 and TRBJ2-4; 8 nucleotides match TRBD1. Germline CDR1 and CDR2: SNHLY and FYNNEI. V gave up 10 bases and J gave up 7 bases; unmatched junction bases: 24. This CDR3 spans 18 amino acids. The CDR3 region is CANSDRGQGAFPTNIQYF. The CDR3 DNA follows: TGTGCCAACAGCGATCGCGGGCAGGGGGCCTTTCCGACGAACATTCAGTACTTC. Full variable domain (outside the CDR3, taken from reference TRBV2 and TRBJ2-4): EPEVTQTPSHQVTQMGQEVILRCVPISNHLYFYWYRQILGQKVEFLVSFYNNEISEKSEIFDDQFSVERPDGSNFTLKIRSTKLEDSAMYFCANSDRGQGAFPTNIQYFGAGTRLSVL.

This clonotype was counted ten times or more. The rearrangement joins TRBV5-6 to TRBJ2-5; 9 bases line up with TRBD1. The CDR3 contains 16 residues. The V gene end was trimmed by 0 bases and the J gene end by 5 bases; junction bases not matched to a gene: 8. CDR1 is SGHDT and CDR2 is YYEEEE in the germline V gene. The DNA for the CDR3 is TGTGCCAGCAGCTTGGTGGGACAGGGATTGGGGGAGACCCAGTACTTC. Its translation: CASSLVGQGLGETQYF.

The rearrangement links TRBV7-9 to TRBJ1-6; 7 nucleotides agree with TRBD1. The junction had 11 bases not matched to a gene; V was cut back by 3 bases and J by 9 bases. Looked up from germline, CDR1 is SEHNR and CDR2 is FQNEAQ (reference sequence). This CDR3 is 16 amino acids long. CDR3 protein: CASSFRQGQGRSPLHF. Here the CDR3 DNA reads TGTGCCAGCAGCTTTCGACAGGGTCAGGGGCGTTCACCCCTCCACTTT.

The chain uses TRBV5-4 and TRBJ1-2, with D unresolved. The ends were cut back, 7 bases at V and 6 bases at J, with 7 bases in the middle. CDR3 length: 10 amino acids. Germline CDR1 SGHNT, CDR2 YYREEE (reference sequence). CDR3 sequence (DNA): TGTGCCAGCCCGGACGATGGCTACACCTTC. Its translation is CASPDDGYTF.

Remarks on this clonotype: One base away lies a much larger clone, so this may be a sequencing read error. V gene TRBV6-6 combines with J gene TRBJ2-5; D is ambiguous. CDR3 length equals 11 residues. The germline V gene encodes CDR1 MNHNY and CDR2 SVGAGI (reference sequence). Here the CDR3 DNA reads TGTGCCGGCAGTCACTCAAATTACCAGTACTTC. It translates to CAGSHSNYQYF.

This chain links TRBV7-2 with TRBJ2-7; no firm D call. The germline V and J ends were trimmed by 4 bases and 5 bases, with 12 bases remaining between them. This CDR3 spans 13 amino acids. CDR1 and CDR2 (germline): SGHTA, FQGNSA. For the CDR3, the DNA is TGTGCCAGCAGCTCCCCTGTTGGGAACGAGCAGTACGTC. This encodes CASSSPVGNEQYV.